The sequence of this T cell receptor (beta chain) was determined in a study of T-cell memory formation after mild COVID-19 (dated by TCRdb to about 2021). At the level of the whole study: Most TCR sequence clusters were specific to one of the two donors. In two donors, T-cell clones that expanded and contracted after mild COVID-19 were followed by sequencing TCRalpha and TCRbeta repertoires longitudinally. The cohort was made up of two young adult volunteers, one female and one male, who were previously healthy. What the authors observed across the whole study: Clones contracting from day 15 to 85 had balanced CD4/CD8 phenotypes, while a second wave expanding from day 15 to 37 was biased towards CD4+. Contracting CD4+ clones were found mainly in CM and EM memory subsets, while CD8+ clones were enriched in EMRA. Some responding clones were found in pre-infection memory, which suggests that pre-existing cross-reactive memory T cells took part in the SARS-CoV-2 response. The study included only a couple of mild cases, and larger cohorts that include severe cases with pre-infection samples were judged to be necessary. The second-wave clones that peaked on day 37 were not confirmed to be SARS-CoV-2 specific.

Ficoll-Paque density gradient centrifugation was used to isolate PBMCs. Reading from cysteine to phenylalanine, the CDR3 counts 15 amino acids. The entry retains the CDR3 DNA only, 45 bases that are in frame from base 1. The germline V gene provides CDR1 SGHDN and CDR2 FVKESK. V is pared back by 2 bases and J by 5 bases, with 16 bases lying between the germline termini. Instrument on record: Illumina NovaSeq 6000. Using 5'RACE with constant-segment primers, TCRalpha and TCRbeta cDNA libraries were constructed, with sample barcodes and unique molecular identifiers added in the process. Trizol reagent was used to extract RNA from every sample. The libraries were amplified in two PCR steps, and the second step added a second sample barcode and Illumina TruSeq adapters. Sequencing of the libraries was done on an Illumina NovaSeq, producing 2 x 150 bp paired-end reads. The paper's processing steps were these. With migec v1.2.7, reads were demultiplexed and then collapsed into UMI-guided consensus sequences. Using mixcr v2.1.11, UMI consensuses were aligned to TRA and TRB V and J templates and then assembled into clonotypes. Expanded or contracted clonotypes were those called significant by both edgeR and NoisET, with noise models trained on biological replicates. For edgeR calls, the thresholds were a false discovery rate-adjusted p below 0.01 and a log2 fold-change of 1. As an exploratory analysis of dynamics, max-normalized trajectories of the 1000 most abundant clonotypes were examined by PCA with hierarchical clustering. Separately sequenced CD4+ and CD8+ repertoires were used to assign a CD4 or CD8 phenotype to each responding clone. Using fastp trimming at Q25 and MiXCR clonotype assembly, TCRdb reanalyzed the public sequencing data and kept in-frame beta chains. Here each entry gathers all rows of one CDR3 protein and keeps the most common genes and DNA. Clone size and V and J calls follow TCRdb, not the original study. The table for this sample lists about 560,000 distinct CDR3 sequences; roughly 17% of them were counted only once. The ten largest clones represent about 8.6% of the sample.

This clonotype has a handful of counts. Which antigen it targets is not known. The input lacks base qualities; no much larger clone sits a single base away. The sequenced sample consisted of PBMCs or a T cell subset sorted from them (not recorded which). This TCR was sampled from an adult woman who had mild COVID-19 (a few samples of this study predate the infection). The sample titles of this study are shuffled in the database, so cell type and time point are left out; the donor was told from shared clones. The chain links TRBV14 with TRBJ2-7; the D gene is not confidently resolved. The encoded CDR3 is CASSQLAAEPHEQYF. The nucleotides read TGTGCCAGCAGCCAACTTGCGGCAGAACCCCACGAGCAGTACTTC.